These 29 T cell receptor beta chains were sequenced from one sample in a study of CD8 T cells in Susac syndrome. RNA, at about 0.45 to 1 ug, was reverse transcribed with random hexamers. One entry per CDR3 protein, called by TCRdb with MiXCR from the immunoSEQ multiplex PCR reads. The sample has approximately 100,000 distinct CDR3 sequences, around 90% seen once. The sample comprised CD8+ T cells from PBMCs. The receptors come from a human donor in good health.

This chain links TRBV20-1 with TRBJ2-7, with 13 bases matching TRBD2. CDR1 is DFQATT, CDR2 SNEGSKA, per germline (reference sequence). V lost 1 base, J lost 5 bases, and 11 bases stayed unmatched. The CDR3 is 17 amino acids. CDR3 sequence (DNA): TGCAGTGCTAGAGGGGGGGAGAGGACTAGCGGGAGAGACGAGCAGTACTTC. As protein: CSARGGERTSGRDEQYF.

The rearrangement uses TRBV27 and TRBJ1-2; 7 nucleotides match TRBD1. Germline V gene sequence: CDR1 MNHEY, CDR2 SMNVEV (reference sequence). V gave up 10 bases and J gave up 5 bases; unmatched junction bases: 7. This CDR3 has 12 amino acids. CDR3 DNA sequence: TGTGCCATCCCGACAGGGTATTATGGCTACACCTTC. Translated: CAIPTGYYGYTF.

V and J are TRBV4-3 and TRBJ2-5; 9 nucleotides line up with TRBD1. V trimming: 0 bases; J trimming: 5 bases; junction bases outside the gene matches: 4. This CDR3 region has 15 residues. CDR1 is LGHNA and CDR2 is YSLEER in the germline V gene. The CDR3 loop reads CASSQDGTGTETQYF. DNA for the CDR3: TGCGCCAGCAGCCAAGACGGGACAGGGACCGAGACCCAGTACTTC.

This chain connects TRBV29-1 to TRBJ2-1; D unresolved. Germline V gene lookup returns CDR1 SQVTM and CDR2 ANQGSEA. The CDR3 is made up of 12 amino acids. V was trimmed by 6 bases and J by 8 bases, leaving 14 bases between them. The chain's CDR3 is CSVLWGWDEQFF. DNA of the CDR3: TGCAGCGTCCTATGGGGTTGGGATGAGCAGTTCTTC.

The rearrangement joins TRBV18 to TRBJ2-2, with D possibly being TRBD1 (5 bases). Germline V CDR1 and CDR2: KGHSH, LQKENI. CDR3 length: 15 residues. V was cut by 3 bases and J by 4 bases, with 12 bases left in between. As DNA, the CDR3 is TGTGCCAGCTCACCGACGACAGCGATCACCGGGGAGCTGTTTTTT. Amino acids: CASSPTTAITGELFF.

This clonotype has a single count. V and J are TRBV29-1 and TRBJ2-2; 8 nucleotides align to TRBD2. V lost 4 bases to trimming and J lost 3 bases; unmatched junction nucleotides: 7. Germline V gene lookup returns CDR1 SQVTM and CDR2 ANQGSEA. The CDR3 runs 15 residues. In DNA, the CDR3 is TGCAGCGTTGGGCTCGGGAGGGCCGACACCGGGGAGCTGTTTTTT. Encoded protein: CSVGLGRADTGELFF.

J is TRBJ2-1 and V is TRBV11-2; D unresolved. CDR1 is SGHAT and CDR2 is FQNNGV in the germline V gene. The ends were cut back, 2 bases at V and 10 bases at J, with 18 bases in the middle. This CDR3 region has 15 residues. CDR3 region: CASSLSLPPAREQFF. CDR3 sequence (DNA): TGTGCCAGCAGCTTATCACTTCCCCCGGCTAGGGAGCAGTTCTTC.

This sequence joins TRBV12-3 or TRBV12-4 and TRBJ2-7; TRBD1 or TRBD2 may be the D gene (5 bases each). This CDR3 has 12 residues. Between the trimmed V and J ends, which lost 2 bases and 5 bases, there was a span of 7 bases. The CDR3 loop is CASSLMGDEQYF. The DNA for the CDR3 is TGTGCCAGCAGTTTAATGGGGGACGAGCAGTACTTC.

This sequence joins TRBV3-1 and TRBJ2-7; tentatively, D is TRBD2 (6 bases). V lost 0 bases and J 3 bases, leaving 12 bases between the germline ends. CDR3 length: 15 residues. CDR1 is LGHDT and CDR2 is YNNKEL in the germline V gene (reference sequence). The CDR3 region is CASSQEGGVGYEQYF. Written as DNA, the CDR3 is TGTGCCAGCAGCCAAGAAGGAGGGGTGGGCTACGAGCAGTACTTC.

V gene TRBV12-3 or TRBV12-4 combines with J gene TRBJ1-1, with TRBD1 matching 8 bases. After removal of 3 bases from V and 7 bases from J, the junction contained 7 bases not matched to a gene. The CDR3 length is 14 residues. CDR3 amino acids: CASSFLGTGSEAFF. The CDR3 bases are TGTGCCAGCAGTTTTCTAGGGACAGGTAGTGAAGCTTTCTTT.

The chain employs TRBV12-3 or TRBV12-4 and TRBJ1-2; D is undetermined. CDR3 length: 13 residues. V gave up 3 bases and J gave up 4 bases, with 9 bases separating them. The CDR3: CASSFVSSYGYTF. The CDR3 DNA reads as TGTGCCAGCAGTTTTGTTAGTTCCTATGGCTACACCTTC.

CDR3 in amino acids: CSARWVGSNQPQHF. As DNA, the CDR3 is TGCAGTGCTAGATGGGTCGGGTCCAATCAGCCCCAGCATTTT. This chain uses TRBV20-1 with TRBJ1-5; D is ambiguous. The length of the CDR3 is 14 residues. CDR1 is DFQATT, CDR2 SNEGSKA, per germline (reference sequence). V dropped 2 bases and J dropped 3 bases, with 11 bases sitting between them.

This chain joins TRBV14 and TRBJ2-1; 7 positions match TRBD2. The germline V gene has CDR1 SGHDN and CDR2 FVKESK. CDR3 length equals 15 residues. Unmatched junction bases numbered 4, after V lost 3 bases and J lost 2 bases. The CDR3 nucleotides read TGTGCCAGCAGCCACGGGGGGACGACCTACAATGAGCAGTTCTTC. Encoded protein: CASSHGGTTYNEQFF.

This chain joins TRBV11-1 and TRBJ2-2; 7 positions match TRBD1. The germline gives CDR1 SGHAT, CDR2 FQDESV (reference sequence). V lost 5 bases and J lost 8; bases outside the gene matches: 8. The CDR3 has 14 amino acids. The CDR3 DNA sequence: TGTGCCAGCAGCATCGACAGGGTTCGGGGGGAGCTGTTTTTT. Translating gives CASSIDRVRGELFF.

The chain couples TRBV5-1 to TRBJ1-4, with D maybe TRBD1 (5 bases). Germline V gene lookup returns CDR1 SGHRS and CDR2 YFSETQ. The CDR3 contains 15 residues. V lost 3 bases, J lost 8 bases, and 17 bases lay in between. CDR3 in DNA: TGCGCCAGCAGCTCGCAGGGACTTGGGAGGGAAAAACTGTTTTTT. This translates into CASSSQGLGREKLFF.

The rearrangement links TRBV2 to TRBJ2-2, with D possibly being TRBD1 (6 bases). Germline assignment: CDR1 SNHLY and CDR2 FYNNEI. Trimming took off 5 bases at V and 7 bases at J, with 11 bases between the two ends. The CDR3 extends over 13 amino acids. The CDR3 DNA reads TGTGCCAGCAGTCGGGACATGAGCGGGGAGCTGTTTTTT. As protein: CASSRDMSGELFF.

The chain recombines TRBV20-1 with TRBJ1-5, with a possible D match to TRBD1 (5 bases). V lost 7 bases and J 1 base, leaving 14 bases between the germline ends. The CDR3 has 14 amino acids. From germline, CDR1 is DFQATT and CDR2 SNEGSKA (reference sequence). CDR3 protein: CSVTGGSSNQPQHF. The CDR3 nucleotides read TGCAGTGTTACCGGGGGATCAAGCAATCAGCCCCAGCATTTT.

CDR3 protein: CSVGLLGDRNYGYTF. The CDR3 DNA is TGCAGCGTTGGCCTCCTGGGAGATCGTAACTATGGCTACACCTTC. The genes are TRBV29-1 and TRBJ1-2; D unclear. The CDR3 extends over 15 amino acids. V lost 4 bases and J lost 1, with 16 bases in between. The germline V gene encodes CDR1 SQVTM and CDR2 ANQGSEA. Filled out from reference TRBV29-1 and TRBJ1-2, the complete variable domain reads SAVISQKPSRDICQRGTSLTIQCQVDSQVTMMFWYRQQPGQSLTLIATANQGSEATYESGFVIDKFPISRPNLTFSTLTVSNMSPEDSSIYLCSVGLLGDRNYGYTFGSGTRLTVV.

The V gene is TRBV18, the J gene TRBJ2-7; D remains unclear. V was trimmed by 0 bases and J by 1 base, leaving 4 bases between them. The CDR3 totals 13 residues. Germline CDR1 KGHSH, CDR2 LQKENI. The CDR3 nucleotides are TGTGCCAGCTCACCACCGGGTTCCTACGAGCAGTACTTC. This translates into CASSPPGSYEQYF.

This chain uses TRBV15 with TRBJ2-7, with TRBD1 matching over 7 bases. Per the germline V gene, CDR1 is LNHNV and CDR2 is YYDKDF (reference sequence). The junction had 9 bases not matched to a gene; V was cut back by 1 base and J by 3 bases. The CDR3 is 16 amino acids. CDR3 nucleotides: TGTGCCACCAGCAGAGTCTCAGCGGCAGGGGGCTACGAGCAGTACTTC. This gives the protein CATSRVSAAGGYEQYF.

The chain is built from TRBV29-1 and TRBJ2-4, with 7 nucleotides matching TRBD1. The length of the CDR3 is 13 residues. Germline CDR1 is SQVTM and CDR2 is ANQGSEA. The J segment lost 4 bases and the V segment lost 5 bases, leaving 5 bases of the junction unmatched. CDR3 nucleotide sequence: TGCAGCGTTCATGACAGGGAAAAAAACATTCAGTACTTC. Translated: CSVHDREKNIQYF. The complete variable domain, with remaining parts taken from reference TRBV29-1 and TRBJ2-4, reads SAVISQKPSRDICQRGTSLTIQCQVDSQVTMMFWYRQQPGQSLTLIATANQGSEATYESGFVIDKFPISRPNLTFSTLTVSNMSPEDSSIYLCSVHDREKNIQYFGAGTRLSVL.

This rearrangement joins TRBV29-1 to TRBJ1-2; D unclear. Trimming pared 4 bases from V and 5 bases from J, leaving 11 bases between. CDR1 and CDR2 from the germline V gene are SQVTM and ANQGSEA. The CDR3 spans 12 residues. The CDR3: CSVGTEWYGYTF. The CDR3 DNA reads as TGCAGCGTTGGGACTGAGTGGTATGGCTACACCTTC.

The gene calls are TRBV20-1 and TRBJ2-1, with 7 positions matching TRBD1. The V segment lost 1 base and the J segment 13 bases; nucleotides outside the gene matches: 4. Looked up from germline, CDR1 is DFQATT and CDR2 is SNEGSKA (reference sequence). This CDR3 comprises 11 residues. CDR3 sequence: CSARVWTGQFF. The CDR3 nucleotides are TGCAGTGCTAGAGTTTGGACAGGTCAGTTCTTC.

V and J are TRBV12-3 or TRBV12-4 and TRBJ2-2, with a weak D call TRBD2 (5 bases). The germline V and J ends were trimmed by 2 bases and 6 bases, with 7 bases remaining between them. The CDR3 is 13 residues long. The CDR3 DNA is TGTGCCAGCAGTTTAAACGGGGCCGGGGAGCTGTTTTTT. Residues: CASSLNGAGELFF.

The J gene is TRBJ1-2, the V gene TRBV29-1, with 8 nucleotides matching TRBD1. Germline V gene data show CDR1 as SQVTM and CDR2 as ANQGSEA. Trimming removed 5 bases from V and 6 bases from J; junction bases left unmatched: 8. This CDR3 contains 13 residues. The CDR3 DNA reads as TGCAGCGTTAGCCAGGGGGCGCCGAATGGCTACACCTTC. Protein product: CSVSQGAPNGYTF.

This clonotype has only one observation. The chain employs TRBV16 and TRBJ1-3; tentative D call: TRBD1 (5 bases). V was trimmed by 0 bases and J by 1 base, leaving 16 bases between them. Germline lookup yields CDR1 KGHSY and CDR2 FQNENV. This CDR3 is 18 amino acids long. The CDR3 DNA is TGTGCCAGCAGCCAATCGGTGGGGCAGATACCGTCTGGAAACACCATATATTTT. This encodes CASSQSVGQIPSGNTIYF.

The V and J genes are TRBV2 and TRBJ1-3; D is ambiguous. CDR3 length: 12 amino acids. The V gene's germline CDR1 is SNHLY and CDR2 FYNNEI. Trimming shortened V by 7 bases and J by 0 bases, and 4 bases separated the two germline ends. DNA for the CDR3: TGTGCCAGCACCAGCTCTGGAAACACCATATATTTT. Its translation: CASTSSGNTIYF.

V and J are TRBV7-2 and TRBJ2-5; 11 nucleotides agree with TRBD1. Germline V lookup: CDR1 SGHTA, CDR2 FQGNSA. This CDR3 spans 15 amino acids. After removal of 5 bases from V and 5 bases from J, the junction contained 7 bases not matched to a gene. CDR3 sequence reads: CASSRGQGAWETQYF. In DNA, the CDR3 is TGTGCCAGCAGCCGCGGACAGGGGGCCTGGGAGACCCAGTACTTC.

This clonotype was found a few times. The rearrangement links TRBV3-1 to TRBJ1-2; D gene unclear. Trimming stripped 6 bases from V and 6 bases from J, with 17 bases between. Germline V gives CDR1 LGHDT, CDR2 YNNKEL (reference sequence). This CDR3 has 14 residues. CDR3 residues: CASSPTEAWDGYTF. The CDR3 nucleotides read TGTGCCAGCAGTCCGACGGAGGCGTGGGATGGCTACACCTTC.